Listed here are 22 T cell receptor beta chains from one sample, sequenced in a study of Ad26.COV2.S vaccination and SARS-CoV-2 variants. Using immunoSEQ multiplex PCR, the repertoire was profiled, and TCRdb retains in-frame clones only, with some absent. The repertoire has hundreds of thousands of clones, roughly 89% of them found once; the top ten carry over 2%. Indicated treatment: about 20 received Ad26.COV2.S at low or high dose, single or two shots; roughly 5 received placebo; per-sample allocation not given. Vaccine and placebo recipients were sampled on day 63 after the first injection. The material was peripheral blood, obtained in a trial of Ad26.COV2.S vaccine versus placebo. Source of these receptors: a person between 18 and 65 years old who received the Ad26.COV2.S COVID-19 vaccine or a placebo.

The CDR3 loop reads CASSTDSNSPLHF. In DNA, the CDR3 is TGTGCCAGCAGTACCGACAGTAATTCACCCCTCCACTTT. The V call is TRBV6-6, the J call TRBJ1-6; the D gene is possibly TRBD1 (5 bases). CDR1 and CDR2 from the germline V gene are MNHNY and SVGAGI (reference sequence). Deletions cut 5 bases from V and 6 bases from J, with 8 bases between. This CDR3 has 13 amino acids.

The rearrangement links TRBV2 to TRBJ1-5; D may be TRBD1 (6 bases). In germline, CDR1 is SNHLY, CDR2 FYNNEI. This CDR3 region has 13 residues. The V end was cut by 6 bases, the J end by 5 bases, with 11 bases between. The CDR3 sequence is CASRGQLYQPQHF. The DNA of the CDR3 is TGTGCCAGCAGAGGACAGCTCTATCAGCCCCAGCATTTT.

V gene TRBV10-3 combines with J gene TRBJ2-3; 13 bases map to TRBD2. Germline V gives CDR1 ENHRY, CDR2 SYGVKD. V dropped 6 bases and J dropped 7; count of bases not matched to a gene: 13. CDR3 length equals 17 residues. This CDR3 is CAISPTSGRPLPNTQYF. The CDR3, as DNA: TGTGCCATCAGCCCGACTAGCGGGAGGCCACTCCCAAATACGCAGTATTTT.

The chain recombines TRBV2 with TRBJ2-2, with D possibly being TRBD1 (6 bases). The germline V gene encodes CDR1 SNHLY and CDR2 FYNNEI. CDR3 length equals 15 residues. V dropped 4 bases and J dropped 0 bases, with 9 bases sitting between them. CDR3 residues: CASSVTGTNTGELFF. DNA of the CDR3: TGTGCCAGCAGTGTTACAGGGACGAACACCGGGGAGCTGTTTTTT.

This clone came up a few times. V usage is TRBV7-9 and J usage is TRBJ1-4, with D uncertain. This CDR3 contains 13 residues. Looked up from germline, CDR1 is SEHNR and CDR2 is FQNEAQ (reference sequence). The V and J ends lost 2 bases and 8 bases respectively, with 9 bases between them. This CDR3 is CASSLIPGEKLFF. The CDR3 coding sequence is TGTGCCAGCAGCTTAATCCCTGGGGAAAAACTGTTTTTT.

This CDR3 reads CASSTWAADTEAFF. In nucleotides, the CDR3 is TGTGCCAGTAGTACCTGGGCCGCGGATACTGAAGCTTTCTTT. V is TRBV19 and J is TRBJ1-1; D uncertain. Germline CDR1 reads LNHDA; CDR2 reads SQIVND (reference sequence). This CDR3 comprises 14 residues. V was pared by 4 bases and J by 5 bases, with 14 bases between.

V gene TRBV4-3 combines with J gene TRBJ2-7, with D maybe TRBD1 (5 bases). The CDR3 extends over 15 amino acids. Germline lookup yields CDR1 LGHNA and CDR2 YSLEER. Trimming took 0 bases from V and 3 from J, leaving 12 bases between them. This chain's CDR3 is CASSQDWGTIYEQYF. The CDR3 region has the DNA TGCGCCAGCAGCCAAGACTGGGGCACCATCTACGAGCAGTACTTC.

Only a few counts were recorded for this clone. This chain links TRBV7-9 with TRBJ2-1; 7 bases fit TRBD1. CDR1 and CDR2 (germline): SEHNR, FQNEAQ (reference sequence). J gave up 0 bases and V 4 bases, and 3 bases lay outside the gene matches. CDR3 length: 15 amino acids. CDR3 residues: CASSSAGGSYNEQFF. The CDR3 region has the DNA TGTGCCAGCAGCTCTGCAGGGGGCTCCTACAATGAGCAGTTCTTC.

The chain links TRBV27 to TRBJ2-2; possible D gene TRBD1, 5 bases. The CDR3 has 15 residues. V lost 6 bases, J lost 2 bases, and 13 bases lay in between. Germline loops: CDR1 MNHEY, CDR2 SMNVEV (reference sequence). CDR3 in amino acids: CASRRTRYNTGELFF. The CDR3 coding sequence is TGTGCCAGCAGACGGACACGATATAACACCGGGGAGCTGTTTTTT.

This clone was detected only once. The J gene is TRBJ2-1, the V gene TRBV4-2, with 12 bases that match TRBD2. J lost 8 bases, V lost 2 bases, and 16 bases had no gene match. Germline V lookup: CDR1 LGHNA, CDR2 YNFKEQ. The CDR3 contains 19 residues. CDR3 bases: TGTGCCAGCAGCCAATCTTTCTCGGCTAGCGGGAGGGCCGTCTATGAGCAGTTCTTC. The encoded protein is CASSQSFSASGRAVYEQFF.

The gene calls are TRBV28 and TRBJ2-2; tentatively, D is TRBD1 or TRBD2 (7 bases each). The germline CDR1 and CDR2 sequences are MDHEN and SYDVKM. V shed 7 bases and J shed 6 bases, with 18 bases lying between them. The CDR3 loop spans 15 amino acids. The CDR3: CASTQGEGRAGELFF. The CDR3 DNA reads as TGTGCCAGCACCCAGGGGGAGGGTAGGGCCGGGGAGCTGTTTTTT.

The CDR3 protein is CASSIVGHNQPQHF. The CDR3 DNA reads as TGTGCCAGTAGTATAGTTGGACACAATCAGCCCCAGCATTTT. The genes are TRBV19 and TRBJ1-5, with D possibly being TRBD1 (5 bases). Germline CDR1 reads LNHDA; CDR2 reads SQIVND (reference sequence). This CDR3 is built from 14 residues. Trimming pared 1 base from V and 3 bases from J, leaving 7 bases between.

The gene calls are TRBV18 and TRBJ2-1; D might be TRBD2 (6 bases). Trimming pared 0 bases from V and 6 bases from J, leaving 18 bases between. This CDR3 has 17 amino acids. Germline assignment: CDR1 KGHSH and CDR2 LQKENI. The CDR3 coding sequence is TGTGCCAGCTCACCACCGGGCGGAGGGGCGCTGGGCAATGAGCAGTTCTTC. This sequence encodes CASSPPGGGALGNEQFF.

CDR3 nucleotide sequence: TGTGCCAGCGGGGTATACTCTGGGGCCAACGTCCTGACTTTC. Protein: CASGVYSGANVLTF. The V gene is TRBV2, the J gene TRBJ2-6, with D hard to call. V lost 8 bases and J lost 0, with 8 bases in between. Germline CDR1 SNHLY, CDR2 FYNNEI. This CDR3 is built from 14 residues.

The count of this clone is one. The chain couples TRBV4-2 to TRBJ2-1; D is possibly TRBD1 (5 bases). CDR1 is LGHNA, CDR2 YNFKEQ, per germline. V was shortened by 1 base and J by 7 bases, with 11 bases between the two germline ends. CDR3 length: 14 amino acids. CDR3: CASSQVGDRNEQFF. The CDR3 bases are TGTGCCAGCAGCCAAGTAGGCGACAGAAATGAGCAGTTCTTC.

The rearrangement joins TRBV19 to TRBJ1-5; D gene unclear. The V and J ends lost 6 bases and 2 bases respectively, with 17 bases between them. Germline V lookup: CDR1 LNHDA, CDR2 SQIVND (reference sequence). CDR3 length: 16 amino acids. CDR3 DNA: TGTGCCAGTAGCCACCTTGTCGGGTTTGGCAATCAGCCCCAGCATTTT. The encoded protein is CASSHLVGFGNQPQHF. Together with reference TRBV19 and TRBJ1-5, the CDR3 gives the full variable domain: DGGITQSPKYLFRKEGQNVTLSCEQNLNHDAMYWYRQDPGQGLRLIYYSQIVNDFQKGDIAEGYSVSREKKESFPLTVTSAQKNPTAFYLCASSHLVGFGNQPQHFGDGTRLSIL.

This CDR3 reads CASRGPAFSGNTIYF. The CDR3 DNA reads TGTGCCAGCAGAGGACCCGCATTCTCTGGAAACACCATATATTTT. The V gene is TRBV6-5, the J gene TRBJ1-3; D ambiguous. CDR3 size: 15 residues. Germline V lookup: CDR1 MNHEY, CDR2 SVGAGI. The V end lost 6 bases, the J end lost 0 bases, and 12 bases lay between the germline ends.

The chain recombines TRBV5-4 with TRBJ2-5, with 7 bases aligning to TRBD1. Germline trimming cut 4 bases from V and 1 base from J; bases unmatched to any gene: 4. Germline V gene lookup returns CDR1 SGHNT and CDR2 YYREEE (reference sequence). This CDR3 has 14 amino acids. The CDR3 loop reads CASSADRAQETQYF. Here the CDR3 DNA reads TGTGCCAGCAGCGCTGACAGGGCCCAAGAGACCCAGTACTTC.

The CDR3 is CASSPPDRMGAFF. For the CDR3, the DNA is TGTGCCAGTAGTCCGCCCGACAGGATGGGAGCTTTCTTT. The chain combines TRBV19 with TRBJ1-1; a possible D gene is TRBD1 (6 bases). Germline V gene data show CDR1 as LNHDA and CDR2 as SQIVND (reference sequence). This CDR3 spans 13 amino acids. With 5 bases removed from V and 10 bases from J, the gap between germline ends came to 17 bases. Complete variable domain (other parts from reference TRBV19 and TRBJ1-1): DGGITQSPKYLFRKEGQNVTLSCEQNLNHDAMYWYRQDPGQGLRLIYYSQIVNDFQKGDIAEGYSVSREKKESFPLTVTSAQKNPTAFYLCASSPPDRMGAFFGQGTRLTVV.

This sequence joins TRBV6-2 or TRBV6-3 and TRBJ2-7, with a possible D match to TRBD2 (5 bases). The V end was cut by 4 bases, the J end by 7 bases, with 20 bases between. This CDR3 comprises 15 residues. Germline values: CDR1 MNHEY, CDR2 SVGEGT. CDR3 sequence reads: CASSLYIPGGREQYF. Here the CDR3 DNA reads TGTGCCAGCAGTTTATATATCCCAGGAGGTAGGGAGCAGTACTTC.

The chain carries TRBV29-1 and TRBJ2-1, with TRBD2 matching 10 bases. This CDR3 has 13 residues. Germline CDR1 and CDR2: SQVTM and ANQGSEA. The trim removed 6 bases at V and 5 bases at J, leaving 4 bases unmatched. CDR3 nucleotide sequence: TGCAGCGTGGCCGGGACTAGCGACAATGAGCAGTTCTTC. The encoded protein is CSVAGTSDNEQFF.

V and J are TRBV5-1 and TRBJ2-1; no firm D call. Germline lookup yields CDR1 SGHRS and CDR2 YFSETQ. V dropped 3 bases and J dropped 4 bases, with 11 bases sitting between them. The CDR3 totals 14 residues. This chain's CDR3 is CASSSGPSYNEQFF. DNA for the CDR3: TGCGCCAGCAGCTCGGGCCCGTCGTACAATGAGCAGTTCTTC.